A selection of T cell receptor beta chains follows, all from one sample in a study of PD-1 blockade in classical Hodgkin lymphoma. Data came from immunoSEQ multiplex PCR; TCRdb stores just in-frame clones and leaves some out. The table shows around 37,000 clones, with 80% to 95% occurring only once. The sample here was CD4+ T cells from blood, taken before the fourth cycle of nivolumab. All receptors derive from a human donor with classical Hodgkin lymphoma. CDR3s include the opening cysteine and the closing phenylalanine or tryptophan. A D gene is named only where the DNA matches it firmly. For some rows the clone size is stated as once, few or many, or as a class when expanded; others skip it.

cdr3_length,clone_size,d_call,v_call,j_call,cdr3_nt,cdr3_aa
18,.,.,TRBV2,TRBJ2-1,TGTGCCAGCAGTGAACCGTCTGACCTAAATGGGCTTCTCAATGAGCAGTTCTTC,CASSEPSDLNGLLNEQFF
12,.,TRBD1,TRBV6-1,TRBJ2-7,TGTGCCACCAGACAGGGCTCCTACGAGCAGTACTTC,CATRQGSYEQYF
13,.,.,TRBV5-1,TRBJ1-4,TGCGCCAGCAGCTTGGCCGATGCTGAAAAACTGTTTTTT,CASSLADAEKLFF
15,.,TRBD2,TRBV10-3,TRBJ2-5,TGTGCCATCAGTGTGGCGGGAGGGTCTCCAGGGGCCCAGTACTTC,CAISVAGGSPGAQYF
15,.,.,TRBV11-1,TRBJ2-7,TGTGCCAGCAGCTTAGACCGGGTGGGGTCCTACGAGCAGTACTTC,CASSLDRVGSYEQYF
14,.,.,TRBV19,TRBJ1-2,TGTGCCAGTAGTCCCCAACTAGAATACTATGGCTACACCTTC,CASSPQLEYYGYTF
14,few,.,TRBV25-1,TRBJ1-2,TGTGCCAGCAGTGGGCGGGGGGCTAGCTATGGCTACACCTTC,CASSGRGASYGYTF
19,.,TRBD2,TRBV13,TRBJ2-1,TGTGCCAGCAGCTTAGAGGTGGGGAGGCGGCGGGAGGGCCCTAATGAGCAGTTCTTC,CASSLEVGRRREGPNEQFF
14,once,.,TRBV2,TRBJ1-4,TGTGCCAGCAGTCTTGACGGAGAGCTTGAAAAACTGTTTTTT,CASSLDGELEKLFF
13,.,TRBD1,TRBV6-5,TRBJ2-5,TGTGCCAGCAGTCCGGACAGGGAAGAGACCCAGTACTTC,CASSPDREETQYF
18,.,.,TRBV15,TRBJ2-1,TGTGCCACCAGCACCGATCCGAGGGGGGCCTTCTCCTACAATGAGCAGTTCTTC,CATSTDPRGAFSYNEQFF
16,.,TRBD1,TRBV11-3,TRBJ2-1,TGTGCCAGCAGCTTGAGCGGGACAGGGGGCGGCTATGAGCAGTTCTTC,CASSLSGTGGGYEQFF
14,.,.,TRBV28,TRBJ1-5,TGTGCCAGCTTGGAGGGTAATGGCAATCAGCCCCAGCATTTT,CASLEGNGNQPQHF
14,.,.,TRBV5-5,TRBJ2-7,TGTGCCAGCAGCTTGGCCTCGCGAACCTACGAGCAGTACTTC,CASSLASRTYEQYF
16,.,.,TRBV9,TRBJ1-2,TGTGCCAGCAGCGCGGCCGCCCGGGGAGGCAACTATGGCTACACCTTC,CASSAAARGGNYGYTF
15,.,.,TRBV28,TRBJ2-1,TGTGCCAGCAGCCCTTTGCGGGGAGTGGCCAATGAGCAGTTCTTC,CASSPLRGVANEQFF
13,.,.,TRBV25-1,TRBJ2-1,TGTGCCAGCAGCCACCGTGGGGGTTATGAGCAGTTCTTC,CASSHRGGYEQFF
15,.,.,TRBV10-1,TRBJ2-7,TGCGCCAGCAGTGAGTCTTCTAGCCAACTGTACGAGCAGTACTTC,CASSESSSQLYEQYF
13,.,.,TRBV28,TRBJ1-2,TGTGCCAGCAGTTTATCTTTGAACTATGGCTACACCTTC,CASSLSLNYGYTF
13,.,.,TRBV6-4,TRBJ2-3,TGTGCCAGCAGTGATTGGGTGGGAGATACGCAGTATTTT,CASSDWVGDTQYF
18,once,.,TRBV4-1,TRBJ1-1,TGCGCCAGCAGCGGACGAAGGGCAGATGGGTTCGGAGGGACTGAAGCTTTCTTT,CASSGRRADGFGGTEAFF
15,.,.,TRBV28,TRBJ2-3,TGTGCCAGCAGTTTACCGGAGGGCCTTGGAGATACGCAGTATTTT,CASSLPEGLGDTQYF